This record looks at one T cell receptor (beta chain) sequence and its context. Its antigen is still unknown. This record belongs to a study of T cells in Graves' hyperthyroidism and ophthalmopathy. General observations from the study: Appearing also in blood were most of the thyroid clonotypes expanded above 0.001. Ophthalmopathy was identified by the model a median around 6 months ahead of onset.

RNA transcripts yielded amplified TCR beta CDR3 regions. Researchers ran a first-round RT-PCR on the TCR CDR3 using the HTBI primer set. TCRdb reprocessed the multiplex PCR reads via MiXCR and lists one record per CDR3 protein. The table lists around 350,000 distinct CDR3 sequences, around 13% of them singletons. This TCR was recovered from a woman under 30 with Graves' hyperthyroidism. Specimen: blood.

DNA for the CDR3: TGTGCCAGCAGCCCTCATTTGGACGAGCAGTACTTC. Its translation: CASSPHLDEQYF. The V call is TRBV5-5, the J call TRBJ2-7; the D is unclear. The CDR3 totals 12 residues. Germline lookup yields CDR1 SGHKS and CDR2 YYEKEE (reference sequence). V was pared by 4 bases and J by 5 bases, with 10 bases between.